This T cell receptor (beta chain) comes out of a study of blood T cells in healthy people across ages. Looking at the study overall: For every two T cells, template switching captured about one barcoded beta molecule.

The CDR3 is made up of 13 amino acids. The germline V gene has CDR1 LGHDT and CDR2 YNNKEL (reference sequence). The V end lost 1 base, the J end lost 11 bases, and 14 bases lay between the germline ends. General study results and limits: Diversity was estimated from one million T cells, and these estimates were considered underestimates. The study found TCR beta diversity correlated strongly with naive T cell percentage.

A second PCR of roughly 7 to 11 cycles used a sample-barcoded 5' primer and a J-beta primer mix. The study obtained at least 3 million CDR3-containing paired-end reads from every sample. MiXCR, run by TCRdb on the 5' RACE reads, gives a single entry per CDR3 protein. The sample contains around 970,000 distinct CDR3 sequences, 45% to 60% of which appear only once. A remark on this clonotype: Its target is not known.

The chain couples TRBV3-1 to TRBJ1-1; D is undetermined. The TCR sequence derives from a woman aged 55-69 years in good health. Material for sequencing was blood. CDR3 sequence: CASSQGQTSVAFF. CDR3 in DNA: TGTGCCAGCAGCCAAGGACAAACTTCAGTGGCTTTCTTT. Combining the CDR3 with reference TRBV3-1 and TRBJ1-1 gives the whole variable domain DTAVSQTPKYLVTQMGNDKSIKCEQNLGHDTMYWYKQDSKKFLKIMFSYNNKELIINETVPNRFSPKSPDKAHLNLHINSLELGDSAVYFCASSQGQTSVAFFGQGTRLTVV.